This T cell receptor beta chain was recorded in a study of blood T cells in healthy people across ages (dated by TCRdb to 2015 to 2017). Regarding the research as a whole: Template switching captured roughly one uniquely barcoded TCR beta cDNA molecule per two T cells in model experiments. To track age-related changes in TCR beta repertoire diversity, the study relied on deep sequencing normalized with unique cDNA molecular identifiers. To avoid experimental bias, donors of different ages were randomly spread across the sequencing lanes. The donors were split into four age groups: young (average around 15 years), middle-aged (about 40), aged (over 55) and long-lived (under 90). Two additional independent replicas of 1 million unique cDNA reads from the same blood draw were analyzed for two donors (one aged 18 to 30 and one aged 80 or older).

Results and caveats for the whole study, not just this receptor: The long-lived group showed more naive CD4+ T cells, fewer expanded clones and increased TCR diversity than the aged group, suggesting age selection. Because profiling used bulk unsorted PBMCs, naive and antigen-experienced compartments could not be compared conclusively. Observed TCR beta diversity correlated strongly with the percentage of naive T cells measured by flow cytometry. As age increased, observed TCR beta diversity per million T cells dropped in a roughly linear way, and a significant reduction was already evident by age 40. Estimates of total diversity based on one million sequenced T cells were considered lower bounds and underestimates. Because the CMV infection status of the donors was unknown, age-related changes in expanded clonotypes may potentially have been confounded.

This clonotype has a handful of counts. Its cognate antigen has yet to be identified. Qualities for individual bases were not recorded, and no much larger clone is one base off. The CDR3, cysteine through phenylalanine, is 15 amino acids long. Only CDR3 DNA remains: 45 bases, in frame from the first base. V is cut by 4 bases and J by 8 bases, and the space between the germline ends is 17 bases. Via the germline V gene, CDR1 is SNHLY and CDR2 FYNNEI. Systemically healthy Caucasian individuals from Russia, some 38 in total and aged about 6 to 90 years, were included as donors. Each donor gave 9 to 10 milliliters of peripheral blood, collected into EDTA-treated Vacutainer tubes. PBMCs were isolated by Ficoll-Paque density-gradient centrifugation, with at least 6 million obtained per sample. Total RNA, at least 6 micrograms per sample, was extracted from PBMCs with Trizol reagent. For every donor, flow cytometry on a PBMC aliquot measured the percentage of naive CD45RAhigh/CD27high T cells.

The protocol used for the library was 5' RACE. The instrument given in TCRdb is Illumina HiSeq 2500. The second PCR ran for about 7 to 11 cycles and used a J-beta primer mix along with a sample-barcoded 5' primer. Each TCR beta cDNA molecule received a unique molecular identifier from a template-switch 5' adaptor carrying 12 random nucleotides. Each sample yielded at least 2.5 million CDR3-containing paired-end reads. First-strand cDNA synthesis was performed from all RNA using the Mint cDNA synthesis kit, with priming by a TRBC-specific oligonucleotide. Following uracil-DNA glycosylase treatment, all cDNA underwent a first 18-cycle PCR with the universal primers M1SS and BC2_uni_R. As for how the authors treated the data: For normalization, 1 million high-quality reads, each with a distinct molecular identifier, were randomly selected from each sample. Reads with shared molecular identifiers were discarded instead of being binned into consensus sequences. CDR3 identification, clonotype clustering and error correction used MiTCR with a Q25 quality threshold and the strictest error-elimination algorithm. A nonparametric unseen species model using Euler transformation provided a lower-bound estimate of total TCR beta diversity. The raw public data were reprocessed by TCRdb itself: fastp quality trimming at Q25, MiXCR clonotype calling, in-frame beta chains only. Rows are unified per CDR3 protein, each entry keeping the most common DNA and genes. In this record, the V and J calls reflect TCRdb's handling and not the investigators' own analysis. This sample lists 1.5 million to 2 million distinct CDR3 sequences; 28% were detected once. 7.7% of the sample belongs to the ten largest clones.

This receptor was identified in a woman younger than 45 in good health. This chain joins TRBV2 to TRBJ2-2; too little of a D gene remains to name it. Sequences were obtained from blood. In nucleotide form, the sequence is TGTGCCAGCAGTGTTTCTCGAGCAGGTCTGGGGGAGCTGTTTTTT. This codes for CASSVSRAGLGELFF.